This entry features one T cell receptor beta chain sequence. Its matching antigen is unknown. Sequencing relied on a cDNA template that was reverse transcribed from extracted RNA. Method: immunoSEQ multiplex PCR; TCRdb's copy keeps in-frame clones and lacks some. The table has 130,000 or so clones, over 60% seen once; the top ten hold around 5.7%. Documented treatment: oral pan-JAK inhibitor, 5-10 mg twice daily. The data were obtained in a study of CD8+ T cells in alopecia areata. Germline assignment: CDR1 MGHRA and CDR2 YSYEKL. The CDR3 length is 17 residues. V trimming: 5 bases; J trimming: 8 bases; junction bases outside the gene matches: 19. Overall study findings and caveats: Scalp samples also yield sequences of resident alphabeta T cells from normal skin.

The receptor was derived from a human donor with alopecia areata. The sample here was CD4+ T cells sorted from blood, taken at week 4, from a patient treated with tofacitinib. The chain employs TRBV4-1 and TRBJ2-3, with 7 bases aligning to TRBD1. As DNA, the CDR3 is TGCGCCAGCAGCGTAAGCTTAACAGGGGCACAGGTCGGTACGCAGTATTTT. Its protein is CASSVSLTGAQVGTQYF.